This T cell receptor (beta chain) comes out of a study of post-analysis software for immune sequencing data. This clonotype was observed a handful of times. Incorporated into the TCR beta cDNA libraries were unique molecular identifiers, which served to reduce PCR and sequencing biases. Yield was some 540,000 cDNA molecules from roughly 0.93 to 9.6 million T cells. TCRdb called the PCR reads again in MiXCR, with one record for every CDR3 protein. This table has about 820,000 distinct CDR3 sequences, approximately 57% appearing once. The source material was blood. The receptor was isolated from a girl aged 5 to 17 with multiple sclerosis.

The CDR3: CASSFGLAQGETQYF. The CDR3 coding sequence is TGTGCCAGCAGTTTCGGACTAGCCCAAGGGGAGACCCAGTACTTC. The genes are TRBV12-3 or TRBV12-4 and TRBJ2-5; 8 positions match TRBD2. V was pared by 3 bases and J by 5 bases, with 8 bases of the junction left unmatched. The CDR3 extends over 15 amino acids.